Presented here are 24 T cell receptor beta chains from one specimen sequenced in a study of T cell changes during pregnancy in multiple sclerosis. Some clones are missing from TCRdb's copy, which holds only in-frame ones; the method was immunoSEQ multiplex PCR. Of fewer than 85,000 clones listed, 90% to 95% were seen once; the top ten hold approximately 2.8%. This specimen consisted of peripheral blood, obtained after pregnancy. Every receptor here comes from a female donor in good health, enrolled as a control in a pregnancy study.

The V gene is TRBV12-5, the J gene TRBJ2-5; D gene ambiguous. The CDR3 runs 11 residues. CDR1 and CDR2 from the germline V gene are LGHNT and FRNRAP. Deletions cut 6 bases from V and 4 bases from J, with 6 bases between. CDR3 DNA sequence: TGTGCTAGTGGGCGGCCAGAGACCCAGTACTTC. It translates to CASGRPETQYF.

This clone turned up a few times. Other DNA variants within this sample encode the same CDR3. This chain links TRBV10-1 with TRBJ1-1; D is unresolved. The germline V gene encodes CDR1 WNHNN and CDR2 SYGVQD (reference sequence). CDR3 length: 13 amino acids. Trimming took off 6 bases at V and 0 bases at J, with 8 bases between the two ends. The CDR3 region has the DNA TGCGCCAGCAGGGCCGAAATGAACACTGAAGCTTTCTTT. The encoded protein is CASRAEMNTEAFF.

J is TRBJ2-7 and V is TRBV10-3, with 7 bases matching TRBD1. CDR1 is ENHRY, CDR2 SYGVKD, per germline. The CDR3 runs to 15 residues. Losses at the gene ends were 6 bases for V and 3 bases for J; bases not matched to a gene: 11. The CDR3 sequence: CAISPEDRDYYEQYF. CDR3 coding DNA: TGTGCCATCAGCCCAGAAGACAGGGATTACTACGAGCAGTACTTC.

The chain recombines TRBV29-1 with TRBJ1-2; weak D call: TRBD1 (5 bases). CDR1 SQVTM and CDR2 ANQGSEA come from the germline V gene. The V end was cut by 4 bases, the J end by 2 bases, with 11 bases between. This CDR3 comprises 13 residues. CDR3: CSVVITGNYGYTF. CDR3 coding DNA: TGCAGCGTTGTTATTACAGGCAACTATGGCTACACCTTC.

The chain carries TRBV4-2 and TRBJ2-6; possible D gene TRBD2, 5 bases. This CDR3 region has 20 residues. The V and J ends lost 6 bases and 0 bases respectively, with 24 bases between them. Germline V lookup: CDR1 LGHNA, CDR2 YNFKEQ. The CDR3 DNA reads as TGTGCCAGCAGTCCCCGCCACGAGGAGCGGAGCTACTCTGGGGCCAACGTCCTGACTTTC. Protein: CASSPRHEERSYSGANVLTF.

The rearrangement links TRBV18 to TRBJ1-3; TRBD1 might be the D (5 bases). The CDR3 runs 16 residues. With 2 bases removed from V and 0 bases from J, the gap between germline ends came to 11 bases. CDR1 and CDR2 (germline): KGHSH, LQKENI. The CDR3: CASSPVTGGSGNTIYF. CDR3 sequence (DNA): TGTGCCAGCTCACCAGTCACGGGGGGCTCTGGAAACACCATATATTTT.

The chain carries TRBV19 and TRBJ2-7; D not resolved. The CDR3 consists of 14 residues. Germline assignment: CDR1 LNHDA and CDR2 SQIVND (reference sequence). V lost 3 bases, J lost 1 base, and 10 bases lay in between. The CDR3 DNA reads as TGTGCCAGTAGTATCAGTCAGACTTCCTACGAGCAGTACTTC. Translated, it gives CASSISQTSYEQYF.

The V and J genes are TRBV7-8 and TRBJ2-7; tentatively, D is TRBD2 (5 bases). The CDR3 contains 13 residues. Between the trimmed V and J ends, which lost 5 bases and 5 bases, there was a span of 13 bases. Germline assignment: CDR1 SGHVS and CDR2 FQNEAQ. CDR3 coding DNA: TGTGCCAGCAGCGATAAGCTAGCAAACGAGCAGTACTTC. Translated, it gives CASSDKLANEQYF.

The genes are TRBV7-8 and TRBJ2-7; D unclear. Germline CDR1 reads SGHVS; CDR2 reads FQNEAQ. This CDR3 spans 13 amino acids. V lost 3 bases, J lost 4 bases, and 10 bases lay in between. CDR3 residues: CASSLNSQYEQYF. The CDR3 coding sequence is TGTGCCAGCAGCTTGAACAGTCAGTACGAGCAGTACTTC.

This clone has a single count. V and J are TRBV7-2 and TRBJ2-1; 9 positions match TRBD2. The CDR3 sequence is 15 residues long. The germline gives CDR1 SGHTA, CDR2 FQGNSA. After removal of 8 bases from V and 0 bases from J, the junction contained 5 bases not matched to a gene. The CDR3 DNA reads TGTGCCAGCGCGGGGGGGGGCAGCTCCTACAATGAGCAGTTCTTC. This translates into CASAGGGSSYNEQFF.

The V gene is TRBV5-8, the J gene TRBJ1-2; D gene unclear. The CDR3 extends over 19 amino acids. CDR1 and CDR2 from the germline V gene are SGHTS and YDEGEE. V lost 0 bases, J lost 3 bases, and 24 bases lay in between. The CDR3 reads CASSLDPPALPGEDYGYTF. For the CDR3, the DNA is TGTGCCAGCAGCTTGGATCCCCCTGCTCTACCTGGGGAGGACTATGGCTACACCTTC.

This chain links TRBV7-9 with TRBJ2-5; D gene unclear. Germline lookup yields CDR1 SEHNR and CDR2 FQNEAQ (reference sequence). This CDR3 region has 13 residues. V was trimmed by 3 bases and J by 3 bases, leaving 8 bases between them. The CDR3 region is CASSFRLEETQYF. CDR3 coding DNA: TGTGCCAGCAGCTTTCGGCTAGAAGAGACCCAGTACTTC.

The rearrangement joins TRBV11-2 to TRBJ1-2, with D possibly TRBD1 on 5 matching bases. The CDR3 is 13 residues long. The germline V gene encodes CDR1 SGHAT and CDR2 FQNNGV. Trimming took off 7 bases at V and 4 bases at J, with 13 bases between the two ends. The CDR3 here is CASKGLSSYGYTF. The CDR3 bases are TGTGCCAGCAAGGGGCTATCTTCCTATGGCTACACCTTC.

This clone has only a few counts. J is TRBJ1-3 and V is TRBV6-1, with TRBD1 as a possible D gene (5 bases). The CDR3 has 12 residues. In germline, CDR1 is MNHNS, CDR2 SASEGT. V was cut by 2 bases and J by 10 bases, with 9 bases left in between. CDR3 sequence (DNA): TGTGCCAGCAGTGAAAGGGGTAGGACCATATATTTT. Protein product: CASSERGRTIYF.

This clone was counted once. V gene TRBV7-3 combines with J gene TRBJ2-3; unclear D gene. The CDR3 totals 19 residues. V lost 1 base and J 0 bases, leaving 20 bases between the germline ends. Germline V CDR1 and CDR2: SGHTA, FQGTGA. CDR3 bases: TGTGCCAGCAGCTTAAACCCCCCAACGGTCCAAACTAGCACAGATACGCAGTATTTT. Protein: CASSLNPPTVQTSTDTQYF.

This chain uses TRBV5-1 with TRBJ2-5; 8 nucleotides match TRBD1. After removal of 3 bases from V and 5 bases from J, the junction contained 3 bases not matched to a gene. This CDR3 contains 13 residues. CDR1 is SGHRS and CDR2 is YFSETQ in the germline V gene. Here the CDR3 DNA reads TGCGCCAGCAGCTGGACAGGGAGGGAGACCCAGTACTTC. Its protein product is CASSWTGRETQYF.

The V and J genes are TRBV29-1 and TRBJ2-1, with 7 bases aligning to TRBD2. Trimming removed 4 bases from V and 4 bases from J; junction bases left unmatched: 4. The germline V gene encodes CDR1 SQVTM and CDR2 ANQGSEA. The CDR3 has 13 amino acids. CDR3 sequence reads: CSVGLAEYNEQFF. The DNA for the CDR3 is TGCAGCGTTGGGCTAGCGGAATACAATGAGCAGTTCTTC.

The chain combines TRBV6-1 with TRBJ1-3, with no clear D. Germline V gives CDR1 MNHNS, CDR2 SASEGT. Trimming shortened V by 4 bases and J by 0 bases, and 10 bases separated the two germline ends. This CDR3 comprises 15 residues. The CDR3 here is CASSVAVSSGNTIYF. The DNA of the CDR3 is TGTGCCAGCAGTGTAGCGGTCAGCTCTGGAAACACCATATATTTT.

V gene TRBV6-5 combines with J gene TRBJ2-3; D might be TRBD2 (6 bases). Germline V gene sequence: CDR1 MNHEY, CDR2 SVGAGI. With 2 bases removed from V and 6 bases from J, the gap between germline ends came to 12 bases. The CDR3 contains 14 residues. For the CDR3, the DNA is TGTGCCAGCAGTTACAGTTCTGGGGGGGATACGCAGTATTTT. Protein sequence: CASSYSSGGDTQYF.

This chain joins TRBV29-1 and TRBJ2-5, with D possibly TRBD2 on 5 matching bases. CDR1 and CDR2 from the germline V gene are SQVTM and ANQGSEA. With 7 bases removed from V and 2 bases from J, the gap between germline ends came to 8 bases. The CDR3 length is 11 residues. The CDR3 region is CSAERQETQYF. CDR3 DNA: TGCAGCGCGGAGCGGCAAGAGACCCAGTACTTC.

The V gene is TRBV19, the J gene TRBJ1-5; D is possibly TRBD1 (5 bases). Germline lookup yields CDR1 LNHDA and CDR2 SQIVND (reference sequence). V was shortened by 7 bases and J by 7 bases, with 14 bases between the two germline ends. The CDR3 covers 13 residues. CDR3 amino acids: CASIRAPGQPQHF. The CDR3, as DNA: TGTGCCAGTATTAGGGCGCCAGGGCAGCCCCAGCATTTT.

The chain carries TRBV6-6 and TRBJ1-1; 7 bases are shared with TRBD1. The CDR3 runs 15 residues. Germline V lookup: CDR1 MNHNY, CDR2 SVGAGI (reference sequence). The V and J ends lost 6 bases and 5 bases, in that order; junction bases with no gene match: 12. The CDR3 DNA follows: TGTGCCAGCAGCCGGATAACAGGGGATGTGACTGAAGCTTTCTTT. Amino acids: CASSRITGDVTEAFF.

The gene calls are TRBV6-5 and TRBJ1-2, with 7 positions matching TRBD1. Germline assignment: CDR1 MNHEY and CDR2 SVGAGI. This CDR3 has 14 residues. V trimming: 0 bases; J trimming: 8 bases; junction bases outside the gene matches: 6. CDR3 DNA: TGTGCCAGCAGTTACTCGACAGGGCCGGACGGCTACACCTTC. Translating gives CASSYSTGPDGYTF.

The chain has TRBV5-1 and TRBJ2-5; 8 bases match TRBD2. The CDR3 has 15 residues. The ends lost 5 bases at V and 1 base at J; junction bases unmatched: 7. The germline V gene encodes CDR1 SGHRS and CDR2 YFSETQ. The CDR3 nucleotides read TGCGCCAGCAGGGTCGGGGGGGCCCCCCAAGAGACCCAGTACTTC. Translated, it gives CASRVGGAPQETQYF.